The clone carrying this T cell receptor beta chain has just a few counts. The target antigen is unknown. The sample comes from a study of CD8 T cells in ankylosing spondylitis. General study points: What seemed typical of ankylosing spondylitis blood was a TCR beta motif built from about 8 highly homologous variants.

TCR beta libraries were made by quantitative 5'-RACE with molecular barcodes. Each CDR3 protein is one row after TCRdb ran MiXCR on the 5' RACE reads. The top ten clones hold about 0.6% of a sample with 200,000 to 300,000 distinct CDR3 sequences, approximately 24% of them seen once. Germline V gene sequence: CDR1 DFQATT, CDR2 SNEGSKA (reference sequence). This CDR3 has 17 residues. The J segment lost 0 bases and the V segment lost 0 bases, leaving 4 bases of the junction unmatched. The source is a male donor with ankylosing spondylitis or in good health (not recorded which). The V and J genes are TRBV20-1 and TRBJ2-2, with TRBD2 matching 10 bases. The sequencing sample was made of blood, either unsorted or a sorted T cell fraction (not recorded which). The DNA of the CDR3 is TGCAGTGCTAGAGATCTTCTAGCGGGAGCGAACACCGGGGAGCTGTTTTTT. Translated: CSARDLLAGANTGELFF.